Included here is one TCR beta chain sequence, with context. Its antigen is unidentified. The data belong to a study of long-term antiretroviral therapy in people with HIV. Study-wide points: Dominant in the repertoire at all time points were clones expanded before ART. Spans of CDR3 length were tighter for HIV repertoires than for controls.

This was the immunoSEQ v3.0 assay at survey level. Sequencing was performed with immunoSEQ multiplex PCR; in TCRdb, only in-frame clones are kept and a portion is missing. The sample yields about 28,000 clones, about four fifths seen once. Every participant gave one or more pre-ART and two or more post-ART PBMC samples. Treatment for every participant with HIV took place in the United States. Sequencing used unsorted PBMCs, obtained 0.4 years after starting antiretroviral therapy. This receptor was identified in a man younger than 35 with HIV.

CDR3 region: CAISESSGLDSRLEVGNQPQHF. The CDR3 DNA is TGTGCCATCAGTGAGTCGAGCGGGTTAGACAGCCGTCTTGAAGTTGGCAATCAGCCCCAGCATTTT. The rearrangement joins TRBV10-3 to TRBJ1-5, with a tentative D call TRBD1 (5 bases). The CDR3 is 22 amino acids. Germline V gives CDR1 ENHRY, CDR2 SYGVKD. Trimming shortened V by 0 bases and J by 2 bases, and 29 bases separated the two germline ends.